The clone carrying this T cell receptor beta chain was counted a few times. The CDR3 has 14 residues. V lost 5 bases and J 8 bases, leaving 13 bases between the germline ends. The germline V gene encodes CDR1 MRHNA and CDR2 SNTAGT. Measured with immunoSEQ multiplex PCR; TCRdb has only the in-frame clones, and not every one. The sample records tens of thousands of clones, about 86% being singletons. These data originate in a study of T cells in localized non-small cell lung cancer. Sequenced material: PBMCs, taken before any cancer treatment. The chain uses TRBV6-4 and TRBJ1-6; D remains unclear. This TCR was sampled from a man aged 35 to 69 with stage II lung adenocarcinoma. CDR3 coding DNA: TGTGCCAGCAGTTTACAGCACCGAGATTCACCCCTCCACTTT. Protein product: CASSLQHRDSPLHF.